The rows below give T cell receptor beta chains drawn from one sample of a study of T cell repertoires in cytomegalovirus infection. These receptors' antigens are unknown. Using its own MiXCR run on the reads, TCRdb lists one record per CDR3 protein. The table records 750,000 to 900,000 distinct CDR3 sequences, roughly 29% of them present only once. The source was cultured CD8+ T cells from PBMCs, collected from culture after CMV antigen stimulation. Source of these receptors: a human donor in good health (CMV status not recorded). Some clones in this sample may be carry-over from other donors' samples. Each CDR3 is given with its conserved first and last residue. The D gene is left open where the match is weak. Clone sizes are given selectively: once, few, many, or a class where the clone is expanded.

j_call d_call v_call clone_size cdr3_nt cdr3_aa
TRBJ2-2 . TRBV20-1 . TGCAGTGCTAGTCCAGGGATGAACACCGGGGAGCTGTTTTTT CSASPGMNTGELFF
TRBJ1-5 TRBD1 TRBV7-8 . TGTGCCAGCAGCTTATACAGGGGAATTCAGCCCCAGCATTTT CASSLYRGIQPQHF
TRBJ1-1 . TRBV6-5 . TGTGCCAGCAGTTACGGCGTGGGGAGCACTGAAGCTTTCTTT CASSYGVGSTEAFF
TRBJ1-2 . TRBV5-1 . TGCGCCAGCAGCTTGGACGCAGATTACTACACCTTC CASSLDADYYTF
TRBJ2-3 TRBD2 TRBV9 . TGTGCCAGCAGCGTTGGGACTATTCGCACAGATACGCAGTATTTT CASSVGTIRTDTQYF
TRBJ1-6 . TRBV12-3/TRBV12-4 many TGTGCCAGCAGAGGGGAAGGGCCCCCTGATCCCCTCCACTTT CASRGEGPPDPLHF
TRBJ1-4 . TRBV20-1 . TGCAGTGCTAGAAGGCTGGGGGAGGAAAAACTGTTTTTT CSARRLGEEKLFF
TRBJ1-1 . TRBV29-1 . TGCAGCGTTGATGACGGGGGGGGCACTGAAGCTTTCTTT CSVDDGGGTEAFF
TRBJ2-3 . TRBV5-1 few TGCGCCAGCAACTACGAGAGCAGCACAGATACGCAGTATTTT CASNYESSTDTQYF
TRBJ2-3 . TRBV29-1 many TGCACCGTAGCGGAGAGCACAGATACGCAGTATTTT CTVAESTDTQYF
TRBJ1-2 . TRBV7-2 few TGTGCCAGCAGCTTAGCTCCATCCTCGTACTTCCGCTATGGCTACACCTTC CASSLAPSSYFRYGYTF
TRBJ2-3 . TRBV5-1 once TGCGCCAGCAGCTACTCGGTAGTCCTTACAGATACGCAGTATTTT CASSYSVVLTDTQYF
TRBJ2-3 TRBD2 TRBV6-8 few TGTGCCAGCAGCCTCTGGGGAGCGGGGGGCATCTGGGCAGATACGCAGTATTTT CASSLWGAGGIWADTQYF
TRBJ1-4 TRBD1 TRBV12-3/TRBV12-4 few TGTGCCAGCAGCCCCCGACAGGGGTTAAATGAAAAACTGTTTTTT CASSPRQGLNEKLFF
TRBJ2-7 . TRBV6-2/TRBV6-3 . TGTGCCAGCACCACGGGACGGGTCGGGCACGAGCAGTACTTC CASTTGRVGHEQYF
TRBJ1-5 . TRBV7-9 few TGTGCCAGCAGCTTAGGCGGGGGCCTGATGGATCAGCCCCAGCATTTT CASSLGGGLMDQPQHF
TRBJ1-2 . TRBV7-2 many TGTGCCAGCAGCTTAGAGGGCGGACAGAGATATGGCTACACCTTC CASSLEGGQRYGYTF
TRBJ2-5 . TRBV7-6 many TGTGCCAGCAGCCCGGTTAACAGGGCTACCCAAGAGACCCAGTACTTC CASSPVNRATQETQYF
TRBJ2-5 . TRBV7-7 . TGTGCTAGCAGCTTAGAGGGGCCTGGTGGGACCCAGTACTTC CASSLEGPGGTQYF
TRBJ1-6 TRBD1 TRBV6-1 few TGTGCCAGCAGTGATGAGGGGGCGCGTTCACCCCTCCACTTT CASSDEGARSPLHF
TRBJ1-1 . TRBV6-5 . TGTGGTAGCGCGGAGAACACTGAAGCTTTCTTT CGSAENTEAFF
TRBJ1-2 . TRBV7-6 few TGTGCCAGCAGCTTAGGGGGGATCCTAAACTATGGCTACACCTTC CASSLGGILNYGYTF
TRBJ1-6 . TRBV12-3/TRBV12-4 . TGTGCCAGCAGTTCGAGTCATTCACCCCTCCACTTT CASSSSHSPLHF
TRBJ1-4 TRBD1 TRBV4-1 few TGCGCCAGCAGATCGGACAGGGGAGGAGAAAAACTGTTTTTT CASRSDRGGEKLFF
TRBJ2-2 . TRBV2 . TGTGCCGCGCGCACCGGGGAGCTGTTTTTT CAARTGELFF
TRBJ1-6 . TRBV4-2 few TGTGCCAGCAGCCAAGATCTCCTCGAGGGTCCAAATTCACCCCTCCACTTT CASSQDLLEGPNSPLHF
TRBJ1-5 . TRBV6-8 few TGTGCCAGCAGTTACTCGAAGGGCCTGGAGCCCCAGCATTTT CASSYSKGLEPQHF
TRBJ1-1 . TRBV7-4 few TGTGCCAGCAGCCTCGTGAAGGGCCCTACTATGAACACTGAAGCTTTCTTT CASSLVKGPTMNTEAFF
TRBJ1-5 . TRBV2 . TGTGCCAGTACACAGGAATTGTATCAGCCCCAGCATTTT CASTQELYQPQHF
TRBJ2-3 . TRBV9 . TGTGCCAGCAGCGTAAACGTGGGAGCTTCGAGCGGAATCACAGATACGCAGTATTTT CASSVNVGASSGITDTQYF
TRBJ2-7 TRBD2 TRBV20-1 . TGCAGTGCTGGACCTAGCGGGGGACCCAACTACGAGCAGTACTTC CSAGPSGGPNYEQYF
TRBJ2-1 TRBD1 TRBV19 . TGTGCCAGTACTATTACCGGGACAGCCTACAATGAGCAGTTCTTC CASTITGTAYNEQFF
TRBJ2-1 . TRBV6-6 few TGTGCCAGCAAAATGGGGGACTACAATGAGCAGTTCTTC CASKMGDYNEQFF
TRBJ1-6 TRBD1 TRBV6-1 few TGTGCCAGCAGTGCGACAGGGATGGATTCACCCCTCCACTTT CASSATGMDSPLHF
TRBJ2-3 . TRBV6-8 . TGTGCCAGCACCCCGGCTAGCCTGACAGATACGCAGTATTTT CASTPASLTDTQYF
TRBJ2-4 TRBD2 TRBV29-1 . TGCAGCGTTGATATAGCGGGGGACAAAAACATTCAGTACTTC CSVDIAGDKNIQYF
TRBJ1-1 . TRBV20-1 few TGCAGTGCTAGTTCTACGACCCAGATCACTGAAGCTTTCTTT CSASSTTQITEAFF
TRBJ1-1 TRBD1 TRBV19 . TGTGCCAGTAGTGCCGGGACAGGTTACACTGAAGCTTTCTTT CASSAGTGYTEAFF
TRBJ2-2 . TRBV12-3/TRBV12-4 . TGTGCCAGCAGTTGGGGAATCCACACCGGGGAGCTGTTTTTT CASSWGIHTGELFF
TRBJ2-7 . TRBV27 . TGTGCCAGCAGTTATGGGCAGTACTACGAGCAGTACTTC CASSYGQYYEQYF
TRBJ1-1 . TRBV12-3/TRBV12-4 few TGTGCCAGCAGACCCCGGGGTGGAAAAAACACTGAAGCTTTCTTT CASRPRGGKNTEAFF
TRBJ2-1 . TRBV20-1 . TGCAGTGCTAGGGGCGGATCTAGGGGCAATGAGCAGTTCTTC CSARGGSRGNEQFF
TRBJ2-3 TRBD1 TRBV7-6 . TGTGCTAGCAGCAACACCCTCTACGGGACAGATAGCACAGATACGCAGTATTTT CASSNTLYGTDSTDTQYF
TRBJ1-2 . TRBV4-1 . TGCGCCAGCAGCCAAGAGGTCAGCGGCTATGGCTACACCTTC CASSQEVSGYGYTF
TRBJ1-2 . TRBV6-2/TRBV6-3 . TGTGCCAGCAGTTTACAGTCGGCGGAGAACTATGGCTACACCTTC CASSLQSAENYGYTF
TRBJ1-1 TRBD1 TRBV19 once TGTGCCACACGGCCGGGACAGGGACGCTCCACTGAAGCTTTCTTT CATRPGQGRSTEAFF